A single sample is the source of the 11 T cell receptor beta chains below, sequenced in a study of molecular identifiers for immune sequencing clone quantification. TCRdb reprocessed the PCR reads via MiXCR and lists one record per CDR3 protein. The sample shows about 320,000 distinct CDR3 sequences, roughly a fifth of them seen only once. The sequenced sample consisted of naive CD8+ T cells from blood, with Jurkat cell RNA spiked in. As to subset: FACS-sorted CD8+CD4-CCR7+CD45RA+ naive T cells. The source of these receptors is a human donor in good health. Some libraries in this study had Jurkat cell RNA spiked in.

This clonotype was picked up many times. The chain combines TRBV7-9 with TRBJ2-7, with 9 bases fitting TRBD1. J gave up 2 bases and V 6 bases, and 5 bases lay outside the gene matches. This CDR3 spans 14 amino acids. Germline values: CDR1 SEHNR, CDR2 FQNEAQ (reference sequence). CDR3 sequence (DNA): TGTGCCAGCAGTTATGGACAGGGGCCCTACGAGCAGTACTTC. Its protein product is CASSYGQGPYEQYF.

Ten or more counts support this clonotype. The chain employs TRBV7-9 and TRBJ2-5; TRBD2 matches at 11 bases. CDR1 is SEHNR and CDR2 is FQNEAQ in the germline V gene (reference sequence). CDR3 length equals 17 residues. The ends lost 1 base at V and 4 bases at J; junction bases unmatched: 8. The CDR3 loop reads CASSLGGSGGAGETQYF. As DNA, the CDR3 is TGTGCCAGCAGCTTAGGAGGTAGCGGGGGGGCCGGAGAGACCCAGTACTTC.

This clonotype came up many times. The chain is built from TRBV28 and TRBJ1-5, with TRBD1 identical over 7 bases. Germline trimming cut 4 bases from V and 1 base from J; bases unmatched to any gene: 4. CDR3 size: 15 residues. CDR1 MDHEN and CDR2 SYDVKM come from the germline V gene. CDR3 amino acids: CASSSWTGSNQPQHF. The CDR3 DNA reads TGTGCCAGCAGTTCTTGGACAGGAAGCAATCAGCCCCAGCATTTT.

This clonotype was found many times. The chain employs TRBV7-6 and TRBJ2-1; D is uncertain. The CDR3 runs 15 residues. V was pared by 5 bases and J by 0 bases, with 11 bases between. Germline V lookup: CDR1 SGHVS, CDR2 FNYEAQ. This CDR3 reads CASSVDSSSYNEQFF. Written as DNA, the CDR3 is TGTGCCAGCAGCGTAGACTCCAGCTCCTACAATGAGCAGTTCTTC.

This clonotype was counted many times. This rearrangement joins TRBV7-9 to TRBJ2-5; TRBD2 matches at 7 bases. After removal of 5 bases from V and 1 base from J, the junction contained 13 bases not matched to a gene. Germline V lookup: CDR1 SEHNR, CDR2 FQNEAQ (reference sequence). The CDR3 runs to 17 residues. CDR3 amino acids: CASSLELADVIQETQYF. DNA of the CDR3: TGTGCCAGCAGCCTAGAGCTAGCGGACGTGATCCAAGAGACCCAGTACTTC.

The rearrangement uses TRBV7-9 and TRBJ1-1; possible D gene TRBD1, 5 bases. The germline V gene encodes CDR1 SEHNR and CDR2 FQNEAQ (reference sequence). V was cut by 5 bases and J by 0 bases, with 16 bases left in between. The CDR3 sequence is 16 residues long. The CDR3 protein is CASSPRSGSLNTEAFF. In DNA, the CDR3 is TGTGCCAGCAGCCCAAGATCAGGGAGTTTGAACACTGAAGCTTTCTTT.

In its sample, this clonotype was seen many times. V and J are TRBV6-5 and TRBJ2-5, with TRBD2 matching 8 bases. J gave up 4 bases and V 0 bases, and 4 bases lay outside the gene matches. Germline assignment: CDR1 MNHEY and CDR2 SVGAGI. The CDR3 spans 15 residues. The CDR3 region has the DNA TGTGCCAGCAGTTACTCGATGACTAGCGTAGAGACCCAGTACTTC. Translating gives CASSYSMTSVETQYF.

A note on this clonotype: This may arise from a read error, as a much more abundant clone is one base away. This chain joins TRBV18 and TRBJ2-3, with TRBD1 identical over 8 bases. The CDR3 has 16 amino acids. CDR1 and CDR2 (germline): KGHSH, LQKENI. Trimming removed 11 bases from V and 7 bases from J; junction bases left unmatched: 20. The DNA of the CDR3 is TGTGCCGGCTGTACGACAGGGGAGATCTTCGGGAATACGCAGTATTTT. Translation gives CAGCTTGEIFGNTQYF.

This clonotype has only a few counts. Just one base apart from a much larger clone, this may be a read error. The genes are TRBV29-1 and TRBJ1-1, with D hard to call. This CDR3 has 11 amino acids. The germline V gene has CDR1 SQVTM and CDR2 ANQGSEA. The CDR3, as DNA: TGCGGGGTGGTGGCGAACACTGAAGCTTTCTTT. This sequence encodes CGVVANTEAFF.

This clonotype was seen just once. This may arise from a read error, as a much more abundant clone is one base away. The rearrangement uses TRBV6-5 and TRBJ2-1; TRBD1 agrees at 9 bases. Germline V lookup: CDR1 MNHEY, CDR2 SVGAGI. CDR3 length equals 15 residues. The CDR3 nucleotides are TGTGCCGGCAGTGGCTCCGGGACAGGGCGCGATGAGCAGTTCTTC. Its translation: CAGSGSGTGRDEQFF.

This clonotype was seen repeatedly, ten times or more. The chain has TRBV20-1 and TRBJ2-3; 15 bases map to TRBD2. The germline gives CDR1 DFQATT, CDR2 SNEGSKA (reference sequence). This CDR3 is 18 amino acids long. The trim removed 7 bases at V and 0 bases at J, leaving 11 bases unmatched. DNA for the CDR3: TGCAGTGGAAACGACGGGACTAGCGGGGGGTCTAGCACAGATACGCAGTATTTT. It codes for CSGNDGTSGGSSTDTQYF.